Included here is one TCR beta chain sequence, with context. V shed 1 base and J shed 5 bases, with 9 bases lying between them. The CDR3 covers 13 residues. Germline V lookup: CDR1 MGHRA, CDR2 YSYEKL. This sample was included in a study of CD8 T cells in Susac syndrome. Sequencing of TCR beta was undertaken in CD8+ and CD4+ T cells derived from blood. With random hexamers, reverse transcription was performed on about 0.5 to 1 ug of RNA. TCRdb independently ran MiXCR on the immunoSEQ multiplex PCR reads; one entry per CDR3 protein. The sample shows around 130,000 distinct CDR3 sequences, about 93% of them seen only once.

The V call is TRBV4-1, the J call TRBJ2-7; D may be TRBD2 (5 bases). Source material: CD8+ T cells from PBMCs. The source is a human donor with multiple sclerosis. CDR3 bases: TGCGCCAGCAGCCAAGTGGTGCGGGACGAGCAGTACTTC. Protein sequence: CASSQVVRDEQYF.